The 15 T cell receptor beta chains in this list originate from one sample, sequenced in a study of siplizumab effects on memory and regulatory T cells. The repertoire was sequenced with immunoSEQ multiplex PCR; TCRdb's copy has only in-frame clones and lacks some. Of 90,000 to 120,000 clones in the sample, 92% are singletons; the top ten hold 0.55% to 0.95%. Sequencing was carried out using Tregs sorted from blood. These receptors were taken from a human donor in good health.

The chain links TRBV5-6 to TRBJ2-7, with D unresolved. The V and J ends lost 3 bases and 5 bases respectively, with 15 bases between them. The CDR3 is made up of 14 amino acids. Germline loops: CDR1 SGHDT, CDR2 YYEEEE. The CDR3 nucleotides read TGTGCCAGCAGCTACACGGACGTGGGCAACGAGCAGTACTTC. Its translation is CASSYTDVGNEQYF. Drawing the rest from reference TRBV5-6 and TRBJ2-7, the complete variable domain is DAGVTQSPTHLIKTRGQQVTLRCSPKSGHDTVSWYQQALGQGPQFIFQYYEEEERQRGNFPDRFSGHQFPNYSSELNVNALLLGDSALYLCASSYTDVGNEQYFGPGTRLTVT.

The chain recombines TRBV4-1 with TRBJ2-5; 11 nucleotides line up with TRBD1. Matching the DNA end better, TRBJ2-7 makes the J call doubtful. The CDR3 has 15 residues. The germline V gene encodes CDR1 MGHRA and CDR2 YSYEKL. The CDR3 bases are TGCGCCAGCAGCCGTTCCGGGACAGGGGGTTACGAGCAGTACTTC. Amino acid sequence: CASSRSGTGGYEQYF.

The genes are TRBV7-6 and TRBJ2-7; 7 nucleotides match TRBD1. After removal of 1 base from V and 2 bases from J, the junction contained 8 bases not matched to a gene. This CDR3 spans 16 amino acids. Looked up from germline, CDR1 is SGHVS and CDR2 is FNYEAQ. For the CDR3, the DNA is TGTGCCAGCAGCTTAGTGGGGGTACAGGGGACCTACGAGCAGTACTTC. Translating it yields CASSLVGVQGTYEQYF.

This clone was seen once. The gene calls are TRBV18 and TRBJ2-3, with 11 positions matching TRBD2. The J segment lost 6 bases and the V segment lost 5 bases, leaving 7 bases of the junction unmatched. The CDR3 consists of 15 residues. CDR1 and CDR2 (germline): KGHSH, LQKENI. The CDR3 sequence: CASSSSGRTGDTQYF. The DNA for the CDR3 is TGTGCCAGCTCATCTAGCGGGAGGACGGGGGATACGCAGTATTTT.

This rearrangement joins TRBV29-1 to TRBJ2-3; D is perhaps TRBD1 or TRBD2 (7 bases each). This CDR3 region has 15 residues. Per the germline V gene, CDR1 is SQVTM and CDR2 is ANQGSEA. The V end lost 4 bases, the J end lost 4 bases, and 18 bases lay between the germline ends. CDR3 in amino acids: CSVGDRQGGPDTQYF. The DNA of the CDR3 is TGCAGCGTTGGGGATCGACAGGGAGGGCCAGATACGCAGTATTTT.

The chain is built from TRBV6-1 and TRBJ2-1, with TRBD2 as a possible D gene (6 bases). Germline values: CDR1 MNHNS, CDR2 SASEGT. The CDR3 has 15 amino acids. Trimming stripped 4 bases from V and 9 bases from J, with 19 bases between. In DNA form, the CDR3 reads TGTGCCAGCAGTGGCGAGGCGGGACTCCCAATTGAGCAGTTCTTC. This codes for CASSGEAGLPIEQFF.

This clone appeared once. The rearrangement links TRBV27 to TRBJ2-6, with 8 bases lining up with TRBD1. This CDR3 comprises 17 residues. Germline trimming cut 7 bases from V and 3 bases from J; bases unmatched to any gene: 11. The germline CDR1 and CDR2 sequences are MNHEY and SMNVEV (reference sequence). CDR3 bases: TGTGCCAGCAACCCAGGACAGGGAGTTAATGGGGCCAACGTCCTGACTTTC. This codes for CASNPGQGVNGANVLTF.

V and J are TRBV6-1 and TRBJ1-1; D not resolved. The CDR3 spans 13 residues. Germline V CDR1 and CDR2: MNHNS, SASEGT. The V end was cut by 7 bases, the J end by 4 bases, with 13 bases between. As DNA, the CDR3 is TGTGCCAGCATGTGGGTTATTGGCACTGAAGCTTTCTTT. It encodes CASMWVIGTEAFF.

The chain uses TRBV10-3 and TRBJ2-3; 8 bases are shared with TRBD1. V gave up 0 bases and J gave up 1 base; unmatched junction bases: 9. CDR1 ENHRY and CDR2 SYGVKD come from the germline V gene. This CDR3 has 18 residues. DNA of the CDR3: TGTGCCATCAGTGAGTCTCAAATCCAGACAGGGGGCACAGATACGCAGTATTTT. Translation gives CAISESQIQTGGTDTQYF.

As regards this clone: The same CDR3 can be traced to other DNA sequences in this sample. This sequence joins TRBV19 and TRBJ1-1; D gene uncertain. Trimming took 7 bases from V and 2 from J, leaving 14 bases between them. CDR1 LNHDA and CDR2 SQIVND come from the germline V gene (reference sequence). The CDR3 length is 14 residues. CDR3 residues: CASTSRTENTEAFF. DNA of the CDR3: TGTGCCAGTACCTCACGGACGGAAAACACTGAAGCTTTCTTT.

This chain joins TRBV2 and TRBJ2-6; 7 bases are a match to TRBD1. CDR1 and CDR2 from the germline V gene are SNHLY and FYNNEI. With 6 bases clipped from V and 3 bases from J, the junction kept 2 bases outside the gene matches. CDR3 length equals 14 residues. The CDR3, as DNA: TGTGCCAGCAGGAGGGGGCTTGGGGCCAACGTCCTGACTTTC. Protein product: CASRRGLGANVLTF.

This chain connects TRBV6-5 to TRBJ1-2; weak D call: TRBD1 (5 bases). The CDR3 is 13 residues long. V lost 5 bases, J lost 7 bases, and 14 bases lay in between. Germline V CDR1 and CDR2: MNHEY, SVGAGI. The CDR3 bases are TGTGCCAGCAGTCGAGACAGAAGATTTGGCTACACCTTC. This translates into CASSRDRRFGYTF.

This clone has just a few counts. The same CDR3 arises from other DNA sequences in this sample as well. The chain joins TRBV5-1 to TRBJ2-3, with 12 nucleotides matching TRBD2. The CDR3 covers 14 residues. Losses at the gene ends were 4 bases for V and 5 bases for J; bases not matched to a gene: 2. Germline CDR1 reads SGHRS; CDR2 reads YFSETQ. The CDR3 bases are TGCGCCAGCAGCCCGGGACTAGCGGGAGATACGCAGTATTTT. Translation: CASSPGLAGDTQYF.

The chain combines TRBV5-1 with TRBJ1-2; D not certain. Germline CDR1 and CDR2: SGHRS and YFSETQ. The germline V and J ends were trimmed by 2 bases and 7 bases, with 21 bases remaining between them. The CDR3 is 16 amino acids. CDR3 protein: CASSLSRSGGRSGYTF. Written as DNA, the CDR3 is TGCGCCAGCAGCTTATCTCGGTCAGGCGGGCGTAGTGGCTACACCTTC.

On this clone itself: The junction departs from germline at one end; a sequencing error may be responsible. This sequence joins TRBV5-1 and TRBJ1-4; 10 bases are a match to TRBD1. This CDR3 is 17 amino acids long. From germline, CDR1 is SGHRS and CDR2 YFSETQ. The CDR3 DNA reads TGCGCCAGCAGCTTGGCCCTGATGACAGGGGGCAGTGAAGAACTGTTTTTT. Its translation is CASSLALMTGGSEELFF.